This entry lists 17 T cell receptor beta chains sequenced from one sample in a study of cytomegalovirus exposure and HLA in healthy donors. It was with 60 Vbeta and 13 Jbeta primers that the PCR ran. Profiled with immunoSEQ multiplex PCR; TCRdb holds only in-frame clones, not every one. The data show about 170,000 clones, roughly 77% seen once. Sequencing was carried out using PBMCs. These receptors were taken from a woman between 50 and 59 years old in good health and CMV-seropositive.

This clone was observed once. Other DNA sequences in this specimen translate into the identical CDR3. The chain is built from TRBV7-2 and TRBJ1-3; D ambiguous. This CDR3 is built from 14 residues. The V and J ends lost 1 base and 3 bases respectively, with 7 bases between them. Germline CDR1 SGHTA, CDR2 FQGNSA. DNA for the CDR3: TGTGCCAGCAGCTTAGGCCACAGTGGAAACACCATATATTTT. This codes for CASSLGHSGNTIYF.

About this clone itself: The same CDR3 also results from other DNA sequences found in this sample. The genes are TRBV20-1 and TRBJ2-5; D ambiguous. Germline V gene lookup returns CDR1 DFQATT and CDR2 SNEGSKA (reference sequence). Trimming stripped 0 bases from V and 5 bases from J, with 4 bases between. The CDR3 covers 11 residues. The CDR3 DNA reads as TGCAGTGCTAGAGACAGGGAGACCCAGTACTTC. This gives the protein CSARDRETQYF.

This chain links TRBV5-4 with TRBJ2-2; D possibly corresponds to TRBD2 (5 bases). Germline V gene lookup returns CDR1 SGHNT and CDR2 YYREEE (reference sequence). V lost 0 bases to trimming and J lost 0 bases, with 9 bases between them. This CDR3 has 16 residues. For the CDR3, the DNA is TGTGCCAGCAGCTTGGGGTTAGCGACGAACACCGGGGAGCTGTTTTTT. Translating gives CASSLGLATNTGELFF.

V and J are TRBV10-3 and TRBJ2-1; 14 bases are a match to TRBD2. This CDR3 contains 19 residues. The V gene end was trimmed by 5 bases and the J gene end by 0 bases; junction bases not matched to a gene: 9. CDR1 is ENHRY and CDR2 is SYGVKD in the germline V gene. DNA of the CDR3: TGTGCCATCAGTCGAGGACTAGCGGGGGGCTCGAGCTCCTACAATGAGCAGTTCTTC. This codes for CAISRGLAGGSSSYNEQFF.

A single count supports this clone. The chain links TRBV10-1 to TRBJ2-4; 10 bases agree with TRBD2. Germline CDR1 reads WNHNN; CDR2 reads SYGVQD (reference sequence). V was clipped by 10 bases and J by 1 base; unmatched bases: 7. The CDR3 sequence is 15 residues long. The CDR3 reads CAIWSGRGAKNIQYF. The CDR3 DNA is TGCGCCATCTGGAGCGGGAGGGGGGCCAAAAACATTCAGTACTTC.

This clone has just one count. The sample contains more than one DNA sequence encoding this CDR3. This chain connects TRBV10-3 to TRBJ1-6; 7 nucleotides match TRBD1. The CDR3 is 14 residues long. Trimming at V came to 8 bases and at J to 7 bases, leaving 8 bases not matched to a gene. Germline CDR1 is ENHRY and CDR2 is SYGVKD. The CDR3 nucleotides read TGTGCCATCCGACAGGGATCATTAAATTCACCCCTCCACTTT. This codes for CAIRQGSLNSPLHF.

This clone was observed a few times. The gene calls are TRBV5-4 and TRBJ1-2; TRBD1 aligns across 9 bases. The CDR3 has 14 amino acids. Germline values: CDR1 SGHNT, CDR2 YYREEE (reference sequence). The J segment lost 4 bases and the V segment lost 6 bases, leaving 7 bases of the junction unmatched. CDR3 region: CASTNGQGTYGYTF. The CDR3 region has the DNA TGTGCCAGCACCAACGGACAGGGGACCTATGGCTACACCTTC.

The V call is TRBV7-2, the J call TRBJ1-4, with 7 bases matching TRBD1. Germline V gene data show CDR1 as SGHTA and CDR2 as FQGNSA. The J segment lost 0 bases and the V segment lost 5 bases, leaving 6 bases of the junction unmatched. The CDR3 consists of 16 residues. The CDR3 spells CASSRNRGATNEKLFF. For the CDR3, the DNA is TGTGCCAGCAGCCGAAACAGGGGCGCAACTAATGAAAAACTGTTTTTT.

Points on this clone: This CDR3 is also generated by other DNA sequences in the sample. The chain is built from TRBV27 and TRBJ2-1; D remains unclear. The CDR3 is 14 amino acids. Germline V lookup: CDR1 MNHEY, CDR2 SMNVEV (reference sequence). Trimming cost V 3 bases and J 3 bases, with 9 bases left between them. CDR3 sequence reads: CASSFGRDYNEQFF. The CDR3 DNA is TGTGCCAGCAGTTTTGGGCGTGACTACAATGAGCAGTTCTTC.

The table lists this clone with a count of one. In nucleotides, the CDR3 is TGTGCCACCGCTGAACCGGGTGGGAACTATGGCTACACCTTC. It translates to CATAEPGGNYGYTF. This chain connects TRBV28 to TRBJ1-2, with no clear D. V lost 10 bases to trimming and J lost 2 bases, with 17 bases between them. The length of the CDR3 is 14 residues. The germline CDR1 and CDR2 sequences are MDHEN and SYDVKM.

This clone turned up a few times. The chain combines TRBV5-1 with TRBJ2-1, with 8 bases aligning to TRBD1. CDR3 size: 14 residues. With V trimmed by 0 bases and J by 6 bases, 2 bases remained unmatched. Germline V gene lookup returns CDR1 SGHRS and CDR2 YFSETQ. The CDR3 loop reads CASSLGGQVNEQFF. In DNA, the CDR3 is TGCGCCAGCAGCTTGGGGGGACAGGTCAATGAGCAGTTCTTC.

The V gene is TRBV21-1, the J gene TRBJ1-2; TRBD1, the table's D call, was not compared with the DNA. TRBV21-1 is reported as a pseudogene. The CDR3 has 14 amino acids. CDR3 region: CASSKKTGPHGYTF. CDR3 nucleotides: TGTGCCAGCAGCAAAAAGACAGGCCCCCATGGCTACACCTTC.

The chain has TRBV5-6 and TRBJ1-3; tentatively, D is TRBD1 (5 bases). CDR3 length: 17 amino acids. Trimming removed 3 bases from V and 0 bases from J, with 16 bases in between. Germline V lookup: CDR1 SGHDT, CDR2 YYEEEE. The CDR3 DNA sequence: TGTGCCAGCAGCTATCTCCGCCCAGGGCTCTCTGGAAACACCATATATTTT. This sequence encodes CASSYLRPGLSGNTIYF.

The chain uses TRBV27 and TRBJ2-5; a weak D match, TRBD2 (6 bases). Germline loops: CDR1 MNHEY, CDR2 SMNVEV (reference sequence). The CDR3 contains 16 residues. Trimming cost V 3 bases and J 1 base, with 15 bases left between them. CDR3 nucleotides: TGTGCCAGCAGTTTCCTGGCTGCGGGGCCCCAAGAGACCCAGTACTTC. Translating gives CASSFLAAGPQETQYF.

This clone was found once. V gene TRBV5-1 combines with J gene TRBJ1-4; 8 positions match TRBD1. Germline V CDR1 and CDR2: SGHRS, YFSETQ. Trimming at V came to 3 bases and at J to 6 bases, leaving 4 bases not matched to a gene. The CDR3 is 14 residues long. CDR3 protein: CASSSQGGDEKLFF. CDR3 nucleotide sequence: TGCGCCAGCAGCTCACAGGGGGGAGATGAAAAACTGTTTTTT.

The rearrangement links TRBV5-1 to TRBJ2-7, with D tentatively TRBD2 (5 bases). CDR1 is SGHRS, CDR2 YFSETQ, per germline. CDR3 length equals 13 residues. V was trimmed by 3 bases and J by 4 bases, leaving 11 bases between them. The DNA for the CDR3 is TGCGCCAGCAGCTCGGGAAGGGTTTACGAGCAGTACTTC. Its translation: CASSSGRVYEQYF.

The CDR3 loop reads CASSTGGIEAFF. CDR3 sequence (DNA): TGTGCCAGTAGTACAGGGGGTATTGAAGCTTTCTTT. The V gene is TRBV19, the J gene TRBJ1-1; TRBD1 aligns across 7 bases. Trimming removed 4 bases from V and 7 bases from J; junction bases left unmatched: 3. Germline V gives CDR1 LNHDA, CDR2 SQIVND (reference sequence). This CDR3 comprises 12 residues. Looking up the rest from reference TRBV19 and TRBJ1-1 gives the full variable domain: DGGITQSPKYLFRKEGQNVTLSCEQNLNHDAMYWYRQDPGQGLRLIYYSQIVNDFQKGDIAEGYSVSREKKESFPLTVTSAQKNPTAFYLCASSTGGIEAFFGQGTRLTVV.